These 25 T cell receptor beta chains were sequenced from one sample in a study of blood T cell repertoires in COVID-19. Profiled with immunoSEQ multiplex PCR; TCRdb holds only in-frame clones, not every one. The sample records around 120,000 clones, around four fifths being singletons. Sequencing was done on a sample of peripheral blood. These receptors were taken from a man between 65 and 80 years old with active or convalescent COVID-19.

This chain links TRBV12-3 or TRBV12-4 with TRBJ2-7; the D gene is possibly TRBD1 (5 bases). Trimming left V 6 bases short and J 0 bases short, with 9 bases between. The CDR3 contains 13 residues. This chain's CDR3 is CASSPGFSYEQYF. In DNA form, the CDR3 reads TGTGCCAGCAGCCCAGGGTTCTCCTACGAGCAGTACTTC.

The chain combines TRBV5-4 with TRBJ2-3; 7 nucleotides line up with TRBD2. J was trimmed by 0 bases and V by 5 bases; bases with no gene match: 9. This CDR3 is built from 16 residues. CDR1 SGHNT and CDR2 YYREEE come from the germline V gene (reference sequence). CDR3 nucleotide sequence: TGTGCCAGCAGAATAAAAGGACTAGTGAGCACAGATACGCAGTATTTT. Translated, it gives CASRIKGLVSTDTQYF.

This clone was observed a few times. CDR3 sequence (DNA): TGTGCCAGCAGCCCGACTGGTGGAAACACCATATATTTT. Translating gives CASSPTGGNTIYF. The V gene is TRBV12-3 or TRBV12-4, the J gene TRBJ1-3; D gene unclear. The CDR3 runs 13 residues. V shed 6 bases and J shed 3 bases, with 9 bases lying between them.

This clone has more than one count but fewer than ten. The chain recombines TRBV24-1 with TRBJ1-1, with TRBD1 matching over 7 bases. Germline V gene lookup returns CDR1 KGHDR and CDR2 SFDVKD. The CDR3 loop spans 16 amino acids. The V segment lost 8 bases and the J segment 1 base; nucleotides outside the gene matches: 12. The CDR3 sequence is CATTQGSAEENTEAFF. CDR3 bases: TGTGCCACCACACAGGGGTCCGCGGAGGAGAACACTGAAGCTTTCTTT.

J is TRBJ2-7 and V is TRBV12-3 or TRBV12-4, with D tentatively TRBD2 (5 bases). V lost 2 bases and J 4 bases, leaving 6 bases between the germline ends. The CDR3 spans 12 residues. CDR3 nucleotide sequence: TGTGCCAGCAGTTTACGGGGTTACGAGCAGTACTTC. Residues: CASSLRGYEQYF.

The chain couples TRBV12-3 or TRBV12-4 to TRBJ2-7; no clear D gene. This CDR3 is built from 12 residues. The V end lost 2 bases, the J end lost 3 bases, and 5 bases lay between the germline ends. The CDR3: CASSLIGYEQYF. The CDR3 DNA reads TGTGCCAGCAGTTTAATCGGCTACGAGCAGTACTTC.

This chain connects TRBV6-2 or TRBV6-3 to TRBJ2-2; 11 positions agree with TRBD2. Germline V CDR1 and CDR2: MNHEY, SVGEGT. The V and J ends lost 4 bases and 3 bases, in that order; junction bases with no gene match: 10. The CDR3 length is 18 residues. The CDR3 coding sequence is TGTGCCAGCAGTTGGGCGTCTAGCGGGAGGCGCGACACCGGGGAGCTGTTTTTT. Protein sequence: CASSWASSGRRDTGELFF.

This chain links TRBV7-9 with TRBJ2-5, with no clear D. With 8 bases removed from V and 5 bases from J, the gap between germline ends came to 6 bases. Germline V gene lookup returns CDR1 SEHNR and CDR2 FQNEAQ (reference sequence). This CDR3 comprises 10 residues. In DNA form, the CDR3 reads TGTGCCAGCTCGCAGGAGACCCAGTACTTC. It specifies CASSQETQYF.

This clone was picked up one time. This chain uses TRBV27 with TRBJ2-2; D is ambiguous. Germline-derived CDR1 and CDR2 are MNHEY and SMNVEV (reference sequence). The CDR3 length is 14 residues. V lost 3 bases to trimming and J lost 4 bases, with 9 bases between them. CDR3 sequence: CASSLRRSTGELFF. The DNA of the CDR3 is TGTGCCAGCAGTTTGAGGCGTTCCACCGGGGAGCTGTTTTTT.

The V gene is TRBV20-1, the J gene TRBJ2-7; 8 bases line up with TRBD2. In germline, CDR1 is DFQATT, CDR2 SNEGSKA (reference sequence). This CDR3 comprises 12 residues. Germline trimming cut 3 bases from V and 6 bases from J; bases unmatched to any gene: 4. This CDR3 reads CSASPGGVEQYF. The CDR3 DNA is TGCAGTGCTAGTCCGGGGGGGGTCGAGCAGTACTTC.

This clone showed up many times. The chain recombines TRBV28 with TRBJ1-2, with 7 bases aligning to TRBD1. Germline CDR1 MDHEN, CDR2 SYDVKM. The ends lost 7 bases at V and 8 bases at J; junction bases unmatched: 4. The CDR3 is made up of 11 amino acids. The CDR3 region is CASNRGDGYTF. The CDR3 DNA follows: TGTGCCAGCAACAGGGGCGACGGCTACACCTTC.

V usage is TRBV2 and J usage is TRBJ2-3; D remains unclear. The germline V and J ends were trimmed by 8 bases and 2 bases, with 14 bases remaining between them. In germline, CDR1 is SNHLY, CDR2 FYNNEI. The CDR3 runs 14 residues. The DNA for the CDR3 is TGTGCCAGCGCCACAGAGCCCTCCACAGATACGCAGTATTTT. It is translated as CASATEPSTDTQYF.

This clone appeared a single time. The chain recombines TRBV7-2 with TRBJ1-6, with 7 bases that match TRBD1. CDR3 length: 14 residues. The germline gives CDR1 SGHTA, CDR2 FQGNSA. Losses at the gene ends were 1 base for V and 11 bases for J; bases not matched to a gene: 5. CDR3 region: CASSLEQGKAPLHF. CDR3 bases: TGTGCCAGCAGCTTAGAACAGGGGAAGGCACCCCTCCACTTT. Supplemented by reference TRBV7-2 and TRBJ1-6, the full variable domain reads GAGVSQSPSNKVTEKGKDVELRCDPISGHTALYWYRQSLGQGLEFLIYFQGNSAPDKSGLPSDRFSAERTGGSVSTLTIQRTQQEDSAVYLCASSLEQGKAPLHFGNGTRLTVT.

The CDR3 DNA reads as TGTGCCAGCAGTGACCCCGGACAGAATCCACCCCTCCACTTT. It is translated as CASSDPGQNPPLHF. The V call is TRBV6-1, the J call TRBJ1-6; the D gene is possibly TRBD1 (6 bases). CDR1 and CDR2 (germline): MNHNS, SASEGT. V was cut by 3 bases and J by 11 bases, with 14 bases left in between. This CDR3 has 14 residues.

The V and J genes are TRBV30 and TRBJ2-1; possible D gene TRBD2, 6 bases. Trimming removed 0 bases at V and 6 bases at J, with 12 bases between. In germline, CDR1 is GTSNPN, CDR2 SVGIG (reference sequence). The CDR3 length is 14 residues. The CDR3 DNA reads as TGTGCCTGGAGTGTAATGTTCGGGGGCAATGAGCAGTTCTTC. Protein: CAWSVMFGGNEQFF.

A few counts support this clone. The chain links TRBV28 to TRBJ1-5, with TRBD1 matching over 8 bases. From germline, CDR1 is MDHEN and CDR2 SYDVKM. V dropped 5 bases and J dropped 4; count of bases not matched to a gene: 4. This CDR3 has 14 amino acids. DNA for the CDR3: TGTGCCAGCAGTCCACGGACAGGGAATCAGCCCCAGCATTTT. Translating it yields CASSPRTGNQPQHF.

This chain joins TRBV7-3 and TRBJ2-1; TRBD2 aligns across 7 bases. The germline CDR1 and CDR2 sequences are SGHTA and FQGTGA. The CDR3 contains 14 residues. Trimming removed 3 bases from V and 7 bases from J; junction bases left unmatched: 6. The CDR3 sequence is CASSLSGTGNEQFF. In nucleotides, the CDR3 is TGTGCCAGCAGCTTGAGCGGGACCGGGAATGAGCAGTTCTTC.

This clone was seen only a few times. The CDR3: CASSQVDRRASNQPQHF. CDR3 sequence (DNA): TGCGCCAGCAGCCAAGTGGACAGGCGGGCCAGCAATCAGCCCCAGCATTTT. The chain recombines TRBV4-1 with TRBJ1-5; TRBD1 matches 7 bases. Germline assignment: CDR1 MGHRA and CDR2 YSYEKL. V lost 1 base and J lost 1; bases outside the gene matches: 7. The CDR3 sequence is 17 residues long.

A single count supports this clone. The V call is TRBV7-2, the J call TRBJ1-2; D possibly corresponds to TRBD1 (5 bases). The CDR3 totals 15 residues. Germline assignment: CDR1 SGHTA and CDR2 FQGNSA. V was shortened by 5 bases and J by 8 bases, with 21 bases between the two germline ends. CDR3: CASSAKVGGLGGYTF. The CDR3 coding sequence is TGTGCCAGCAGCGCAAAAGTCGGGGGTTTGGGCGGCTACACCTTC. The whole variable domain, remainder taken from reference TRBV7-2 and TRBJ1-2, is GAGVSQSPSNKVTEKGKDVELRCDPISGHTALYWYRQSLGQGLEFLIYFQGNSAPDKSGLPSDRFSAERTGGSVSTLTIQRTQQEDSAVYLCASSAKVGGLGGYTFGSGTRLTVV.

The count of this clone is one. This chain connects TRBV27 to TRBJ1-5; maybe TRBD1 (6 bases). Germline CDR1 is MNHEY and CDR2 is SMNVEV (reference sequence). This CDR3 has 17 residues. V was trimmed by 2 bases and J by 0 bases, leaving 14 bases between them. The CDR3 sequence: CASSLRGRGDSNQPQHF. CDR3 nucleotide sequence: TGTGCCAGCAGTTTAAGGGGCAGGGGTGATAGCAATCAGCCCCAGCATTTT.

The chain uses TRBV7-2 and TRBJ2-1; 9 bases are a match to TRBD2. Germline CDR1 is SGHTA and CDR2 is FQGNSA. V lost 5 bases to trimming and J lost 2 bases; unmatched junction nucleotides: 10. The CDR3 consists of 17 residues. The CDR3 DNA is TGTGCCAGCAGCCAAGGTGGTAGCGGGGGACCCTACAATGAGCAGTTCTTC. It translates to CASSQGGSGGPYNEQFF.

This chain joins TRBV2 and TRBJ2-5, with 11 nucleotides matching TRBD2. V was pared by 2 bases and J by 3 bases, with 11 bases of the junction left unmatched. This CDR3 is built from 18 residues. Germline CDR1 is SNHLY and CDR2 is FYNNEI. CDR3 nucleotide sequence: TGTGCCAGCAGTGAACGGGGACTAGCGGAGTCCTTTAAAGAGACCCAGTACTTC. Amino acid sequence: CASSERGLAESFKETQYF.

J is TRBJ2-7 and V is TRBV6-5; 7 nucleotides match TRBD1. V shed 7 bases and J 3 bases; nucleotides not matched to a gene: 12. CDR1 is MNHEY, CDR2 SVGAGI, per germline. The CDR3 loop spans 15 amino acids. The CDR3, as DNA: TGTGCCAGCACCCCCAGATTGGGACAGCTCTACGAGCAGTACTTC. Its protein is CASTPRLGQLYEQYF.

The chain couples TRBV5-6 to TRBJ1-1; D unresolved. Germline-derived CDR1 and CDR2 are SGHDT and YYEEEE. The ends were cut back, 1 base at V and 0 bases at J, with 13 bases in the middle. The length of the CDR3 is 16 residues. The CDR3 bases are TGTGCCAGCAGCTTGTGGTCGTCGCAGGTGAACACTGAAGCTTTCTTT. It encodes CASSLWSSQVNTEAFF.

V and J are TRBV14 and TRBJ1-2; D is possibly TRBD1 (5 bases). Per germline, CDR1 SGHDN and CDR2 FVKESK. V was shortened by 0 bases and J by 4 bases, with 15 bases between the two germline ends. This CDR3 has 16 amino acids. CDR3 sequence: CASSQEIGGVLYGYTF. The CDR3 DNA follows: TGTGCCAGCAGCCAAGAAATCGGGGGGGTTCTCTATGGCTACACCTTC.